Here is one TCR beta chain with its context. This sample stems from a study of blood T cell repertoires in COVID-19. Overall study context: There were acute and convalescent COVID-19 samples, and they came from the United States, Italy and Spain.

Deletions cut 0 bases from V and 0 bases from J, with 8 bases between. Germline V gene lookup returns CDR1 LGHNA and CDR2 YSLEER. The CDR3 is 15 amino acids. The repertoire was sequenced with immunoSEQ multiplex PCR; TCRdb's copy has only in-frame clones and lacks some. This sample has about 670,000 clones, with 80% to 90% found just once. Sequencing used peripheral blood. J is TRBJ1-2 and V is TRBV4-3; D gene ambiguous. The clonotype originates from a woman between 18 and 30 years old with acute or convalescent COVID-19. CDR3 amino acids: CASSQEATANYGYTF. For the CDR3, the DNA is TGCGCCAGCAGCCAAGAGGCGACTGCTAACTATGGCTACACCTTC.